Below, 30 T cell receptor beta chains from the same sample are listed, as sequenced in a study of OX40 agonist ivuxolimab in advanced cancers. Measured with immunoSEQ multiplex PCR; TCRdb has only the in-frame clones, and not every one. The sample lists thousands of clones, 70% occurring once. Sequenced here: CD4+ or CD8+ T cells sorted from blood, sampled in a trial of the OX40 agonist ivuxolimab. The origin of the receptors is an adult with an advanced solid tumor such as melanoma, head and neck, liver or kidney cancer.

The V gene is TRBV6-1, the J gene TRBJ2-7; D unresolved. The CDR3 contains 14 residues. The germline V gene has CDR1 MNHNS and CDR2 SASEGT. The V end was cut by 2 bases, the J end by 0 bases, with 8 bases between. Written as DNA, the CDR3 is TGTGCCAGCAGTGAAATAGGAAACTCCTACGAGCAGTACTTC. Protein sequence: CASSEIGNSYEQYF.

This chain joins TRBV5-1 and TRBJ2-7, with 10 bases aligning to TRBD2. The CDR3 covers 14 residues. Trimming removed 2 bases from V and 3 bases from J; junction bases left unmatched: 2. Per germline, CDR1 SGHRS and CDR2 YFSETQ. The CDR3 region has the DNA TGCGCCAGCAGCTTCTTAGCGGGGGGCTACGAGCAGTACTTC. As protein: CASSFLAGGYEQYF.

J is TRBJ2-7 and V is TRBV9; D perhaps matches TRBD2 (7 bases). V lost 0 bases, J lost 7 bases, and 17 bases lay in between. The CDR3 runs 15 residues. The germline V gene encodes CDR1 SGDLS and CDR2 YYNGEE. As DNA, the CDR3 is TGTGCCAGCAGCGTAGAGTCGGGGGGCCGGGAGGAGCAGTACTTC. Encoded protein: CASSVESGGREEQYF.

The chain carries TRBV6-6 and TRBJ1-2, with D maybe TRBD1 (5 bases). The CDR3 totals 16 residues. Trimming removed 4 bases at V and 0 bases at J, with 15 bases between. CDR1 is MNHNY, CDR2 SVGAGI, per germline (reference sequence). DNA of the CDR3: TGTGCCAGCAGTTCATATCAGGGTCTAACTAACTATGGCTACACCTTC. This gives the protein CASSSYQGLTNYGYTF.

The chain joins TRBV4-1 to TRBJ1-1; D uncertain. Germline V CDR1 and CDR2: MGHRA, YSYEKL. The V and J ends lost 5 bases and 5 bases respectively, with 6 bases between them. This CDR3 contains 11 residues. This CDR3 is CASSATTEAFF. As DNA, the CDR3 is TGCGCCAGCAGCGCTACGACTGAAGCTTTCTTT.

This clone appeared a few times. This chain links TRBV27 with TRBJ1-1; D is possibly TRBD1 (5 bases). The CDR3 has 15 amino acids. Germline-derived CDR1 and CDR2 are MNHEY and SMNVEV (reference sequence). V shed 2 bases and J shed 1 base, with 11 bases lying between them. The DNA of the CDR3 is TGTGCCAGCAGTTTAGGGGCCATGCCGAACACTGAAGCTTTCTTT. Residues: CASSLGAMPNTEAFF.

This clone was found a few times. The gene calls are TRBV6-5 and TRBJ1-1, with D unclear. The CDR3 is 14 amino acids. Trimming took off 0 bases at V and 2 bases at J, with 7 bases between the two ends. CDR1 is MNHEY, CDR2 SVGAGI, per germline. The CDR3 DNA reads as TGTGCCAGCAGTTACTCGTCGCCCAACACTGAAGCTTTCTTT. Translating it yields CASSYSSPNTEAFF.

In this sample, this clone turned up a few times. The chain recombines TRBV19 with TRBJ2-1; 11 positions agree with TRBD1. The CDR3 consists of 16 residues. The germline CDR1 and CDR2 sequences are LNHDA and SQIVND (reference sequence). Unmatched junction bases numbered 3, after V lost 4 bases and J lost 1 base. The CDR3 DNA is TGTGCCAGTAGTAGAGGGACAGGGGGTTCCTACAATGAGCAGTTCTTC. This codes for CASSRGTGGSYNEQFF.

The chain carries TRBV11-3 and TRBJ2-1; a weak D match, TRBD1 (6 bases). The CDR3 extends over 14 amino acids. The V end lost 0 bases, the J end lost 3 bases, and 6 bases lay between the germline ends. Germline assignment: CDR1 SGHNT and CDR2 YENEEA. The CDR3 protein is CASSLEQGYNEQFF. In nucleotides, the CDR3 is TGTGCCAGCAGCTTAGAACAGGGCTACAATGAGCAGTTCTTC.

The table lists this clone with a few counts. The chain is built from TRBV7-9 and TRBJ1-5; D gene uncertain. The CDR3 runs to 14 residues. Trimming took 5 bases from V and 2 from J, leaving 10 bases between them. Per the germline V gene, CDR1 is SEHNR and CDR2 is FQNEAQ (reference sequence). The DNA for the CDR3 is TGTGCCAGCAGCCCCACTACGGGCAATCAGCCCCAGCATTTT. This translates into CASSPTTGNQPQHF.

V and J are TRBV4-1 and TRBJ2-1; possibly TRBD2 for D (6 bases). V lost 3 bases and J 3 bases, leaving 12 bases between the germline ends. The CDR3 is 15 residues long. Germline values: CDR1 MGHRA, CDR2 YSYEKL. The CDR3 is CASSQLQDYYNEQFF. CDR3 nucleotides: TGCGCCAGCAGCCAGTTGCAGGACTACTACAATGAGCAGTTCTTC.

The chain uses TRBV6-5 and TRBJ1-4; D not certain. This CDR3 contains 14 residues. V dropped 2 bases and J dropped 4 bases, with 8 bases sitting between them. CDR1 is MNHEY, CDR2 SVGAGI, per germline. CDR3 protein: CASSYSPNNEKLFF. The CDR3 DNA is TGTGCCAGCAGTTACAGCCCGAATAATGAAAAACTGTTTTTT.

The rearrangement links TRBV6-5 to TRBJ1-1, with TRBD1 matching 9 bases. This CDR3 contains 13 residues. Per the germline V gene, CDR1 is MNHEY and CDR2 is SVGAGI. Trimming cost V 5 bases and J 4 bases; bases outside gene matches: 2. This CDR3 reads CASSAQGATEAFF. In nucleotides, the CDR3 is TGTGCCAGCAGTGCACAGGGGGCCACTGAAGCTTTCTTT.

The genes are TRBV7-8 and TRBJ2-1; TRBD2 matches 10 bases. CDR1 and CDR2 (germline): SGHVS, FQNEAQ. The CDR3 loop spans 15 amino acids. With V trimmed by 3 bases and J by 8 bases, 7 bases remained unmatched. CDR3 nucleotide sequence: TGTGCCAGCAGCTTCCTACTAGCGGGGTTCGATGAGCAGTTCTTC. Its protein product is CASSFLLAGFDEQFF. The full variable domain, completed using reference TRBV7-8 and TRBJ2-1, is GAGVSQSPRYKVAKRGQDVALRCDPISGHVSLFWYQQALGQGPEFLTYFQNEAQLDKSGLPSDRFFAERPEGSVSTLKIQRTQQEDSAVYLCASSFLLAGFDEQFFGPGTRLTVL.

The chain is built from TRBV9 and TRBJ2-3; TRBD2 agrees at 8 bases. The CDR3 is made up of 15 amino acids. Germline CDR1 and CDR2: SGDLS and YYNGEE. Germline trimming cut 4 bases from V and 2 bases from J; bases unmatched to any gene: 6. The CDR3 sequence: CASSLGGRSTDTQYF. The CDR3 nucleotides are TGTGCCAGCAGCCTCGGCGGGAGGTCCACAGATACGCAGTATTTT.

The chain joins TRBV7-8 to TRBJ2-1; 7 nucleotides match TRBD1. Germline V gene sequence: CDR1 SGHVS, CDR2 FQNEAQ. This CDR3 is 16 amino acids long. Germline trimming cut 5 bases from V and 2 bases from J; bases unmatched to any gene: 9. CDR3 nucleotide sequence: TGTGCCAGCAGCCCAGCGAGAGGGGGCACCTACAATGAGCAGTTCTTC. It is translated as CASSPARGGTYNEQFF.

The chain links TRBV18 to TRBJ2-5; 7 bases agree with TRBD2. The V segment lost 6 bases and the J segment 5 bases; nucleotides outside the gene matches: 6. Germline V gene data show CDR1 as KGHSH and CDR2 as LQKENI. This CDR3 comprises 13 residues. The CDR3 here is CASSPRAGETQYF. The CDR3, as DNA: TGTGCCAGCTCCCCTCGAGCGGGGGAGACCCAGTACTTC.

CDR3 amino acids: CASSTTMDLYNEQFF. CDR3 nucleotides: TGTGCCAGCAGCACGACAATGGACCTATACAATGAGCAGTTCTTC. This chain connects TRBV7-9 to TRBJ2-1; D is undetermined. CDR1 is SEHNR and CDR2 is FQNEAQ in the germline V gene (reference sequence). V lost 5 bases and J 4 bases, leaving 15 bases between the germline ends. This CDR3 is built from 15 residues.

V is TRBV4-1 and J is TRBJ2-3; 9 nucleotides align to TRBD2. Unmatched junction bases numbered 10, after V lost 7 bases and J lost 5 bases. CDR1 is MGHRA and CDR2 is YSYEKL in the germline V gene. The CDR3 runs to 15 residues. This CDR3 is CASKRASGARDTQYF. In nucleotides, the CDR3 is TGCGCCAGCAAAAGGGCTAGCGGGGCGAGAGATACGCAGTATTTT.

This clone was found a few times. This chain connects TRBV4-1 to TRBJ2-5; possibly TRBD1 or TRBD2 for D (5 bases each). The germline V gene encodes CDR1 MGHRA and CDR2 YSYEKL. CDR3 length: 14 amino acids. Trimming removed 4 bases at V and 2 bases at J, with 11 bases between. The CDR3 here is CASSPGTLQETQYF. The CDR3 nucleotides read TGCGCCAGCAGCCCCGGGACGCTTCAAGAGACCCAGTACTTC.

The chain joins TRBV19 to TRBJ1-5; D unresolved. V was cut by 6 bases and J by 7 bases, with 16 bases left in between. This CDR3 has 14 residues. Germline V gene lookup returns CDR1 LNHDA and CDR2 SQIVND (reference sequence). The CDR3 sequence: CASSQDVLGQPQHF. DNA for the CDR3: TGTGCCAGTAGCCAGGATGTGTTGGGGCAGCCCCAGCATTTT.

This chain connects TRBV19 to TRBJ2-1, with D unresolved. This CDR3 comprises 11 residues. Trimming left V 4 bases short and J 6 bases short, with 4 bases between. CDR1 is LNHDA, CDR2 SQIVND, per germline (reference sequence). The CDR3 is CASSRFNEQFF. CDR3 in DNA: TGTGCCAGTAGTAGGTTCAATGAGCAGTTCTTC.

In its sample, this clone is medium-sized. The V gene is TRBV7-9, the J gene TRBJ2-7; D remains unclear. The CDR3 length is 11 residues. Looked up from germline, CDR1 is SEHNR and CDR2 is FQNEAQ (reference sequence). The V gene lost 5 bases and the J gene lost 3 bases, with 5 bases spanning the gap. The CDR3 DNA follows: TGTGCCAGCAGCCCAATCTACGAGCAGTACTTC. Protein sequence: CASSPIYEQYF.

V and J are TRBV11-2 and TRBJ2-3, with 13 nucleotides matching TRBD2. The V gene end was trimmed by 4 bases and the J gene end by 5 bases; junction bases not matched to a gene: 6. Germline values: CDR1 SGHAT, CDR2 FQNNGV. This CDR3 region has 16 residues. CDR3 amino acids: CASSYGLAGAEDTQYF. As DNA, the CDR3 is TGTGCCAGCAGCTACGGACTAGCGGGAGCGGAAGATACGCAGTATTTT.

This chain uses TRBV5-6 with TRBJ1-1, with D maybe TRBD1 (5 bases). The CDR3 loop spans 13 amino acids. Trimming shortened V by 2 bases and J by 2 bases, and 7 bases separated the two germline ends. The germline V gene has CDR1 SGHDT and CDR2 YYEEEE. CDR3 protein: CASSLRGNTEAFF. The DNA of the CDR3 is TGTGCCAGCAGCTTAAGGGGAAACACTGAAGCTTTCTTT. Drawing the rest from reference TRBV5-6 and TRBJ1-1, the complete variable domain is DAGVTQSPTHLIKTRGQQVTLRCSPKSGHDTVSWYQQALGQGPQFIFQYYEEEERQRGNFPDRFSGHQFPNYSSELNVNALLLGDSALYLCASSLRGNTEAFFGQGTRLTVV.

This sequence joins TRBV30 and TRBJ2-3; no reliable D call. The ends were cut back, 1 base at V and 2 bases at J, with 7 bases in the middle. The CDR3 runs to 13 residues. Germline loops: CDR1 GTSNPN, CDR2 SVGIG (reference sequence). This CDR3 reads CAWSEVTTDTQYF. CDR3 DNA sequence: TGTGCCTGGAGTGAGGTTACCACAGATACGCAGTATTTT.

This clone has only one observation. The chain carries TRBV30 and TRBJ1-2; the D is unclear. The CDR3 consists of 13 residues. The germline V gene encodes CDR1 GTSNPN and CDR2 SVGIG (reference sequence). V was shortened by 2 bases and J by 6 bases, with 13 bases between the two germline ends. The CDR3 loop is CAWSIFSGDGYTF. In DNA, the CDR3 is TGTGCCTGGAGTATTTTTAGCGGTGATGGCTACACCTTC.

A single count supports this clone. The chain is built from TRBV27 and TRBJ1-1; possible D gene TRBD1, 6 bases. The V end lost 2 bases, the J end lost 4 bases, and 8 bases lay between the germline ends. The CDR3 contains 13 residues. Germline V gene data show CDR1 as MNHEY and CDR2 as SMNVEV (reference sequence). In nucleotides, the CDR3 is TGTGCCAGCAGTTTACTAGGGGGCACTGAAGCTTTCTTT. Translated: CASSLLGGTEAFF.

The rearrangement links TRBV27 to TRBJ2-5, with 8 bases fitting TRBD1. CDR1 and CDR2 (germline): MNHEY, SMNVEV (reference sequence). This CDR3 comprises 17 residues. J lost 5 bases, V lost 2 bases, and 13 bases had no gene match. The CDR3 spells CASSLRRTGPNAETQYF. In DNA form, the CDR3 reads TGTGCCAGCAGTTTAAGGAGGACAGGGCCGAATGCGGAGACCCAGTACTTC.

This clone was found once. The chain uses TRBV30 and TRBJ2-5; either TRBD1 or TRBD2 may supply D (6 bases each). In germline, CDR1 is GTSNPN, CDR2 SVGIG (reference sequence). This CDR3 spans 15 amino acids. The V and J ends lost 0 bases and 5 bases respectively, with 16 bases between them. For the CDR3, the DNA is TGTGCCTGGAGTGTACTAGGGGGGCCAGGGGAGACCCAGTACTTC. It yields the protein CAWSVLGGPGETQYF. The whole variable domain, remainder taken from reference TRBV30 and TRBJ2-5, is SQTIHQWPATLVQPVGSPLSLECTVEGTSNPNLYWYRQAAGRGLQLLFYSVGIGQISSEVPQNLSASRPQDRQFILSSKKLLLSDSGFYLCAWSVLGGPGETQYFGPGTRLLVL.